This T cell receptor (beta chain) was identified during a study of blood T cell repertoires in COVID-19. On the study more broadly: PBMCs, B-cell-depleted T cells, or T cells were the source of the cDNA or gDNA that made up the material.

How the authors handled the data: Nucleated cell counts were estimated from reference gene primer amplification. Profiled with immunoSEQ multiplex PCR; TCRdb holds only in-frame clones, not every one. V, J and clone size were drawn from that table, and D and trimming were deduced from the DNA. The data contain 350,000 or so clones, about 86% of them singletons. From germline, CDR1 is MDHEN and CDR2 SYDVKM. Trimming took 1 base from V and 6 from J, leaving 12 bases between them. This CDR3 spans 14 amino acids. The sample holds one count of this clone. This TCR derives from a man under 40 with active or convalescent COVID-19. Material for sequencing was peripheral blood. J is TRBJ2-5 and V is TRBV28, with D possibly TRBD2 on 5 matching bases. The chain's CDR3 is CASSLFGELKTQYF. In DNA, the CDR3 is TGTGCCAGCAGTTTATTCGGGGAACTGAAGACCCAGTACTTC.